This record covers a single T cell receptor beta chain. This record comes from a study of blood T cell repertoires in COVID-19. V shed 5 bases and J 2 bases; nucleotides not matched to a gene: 3. This CDR3 is built from 14 residues. Germline values: CDR1 SNHLY, CDR2 FYNNEI. As handled by the study authors: Cell counts per sample came from amplifying reference gene primers. Sequencing was performed with immunoSEQ multiplex PCR; in TCRdb, only in-frame clones are kept and a portion is missing. For V, J and clone size, that table is used; D and trimming come from the DNA. The sample records roughly 170,000 clones, around four fifths being singletons. Study members were between 18 and 89 years old and lived in some 26 US regions. Cohorts were based on clinical histories the participants reported.

The rearrangement joins TRBV2 to TRBJ2-3, with 8 bases identical to TRBD1. The origin of this receptor is a woman aged 50 to 60 in a cohort exposed to, infected with or recovered from COVID-19 (not recorded which). Sequencing was carried out using PBMCs or T cells enriched from blood (not recorded which). The CDR3 DNA is TGTGCCAGCAGTCTACAGGGGGACACAGATACGCAGTATTTT. Translating gives CASSLQGDTDTQYF.